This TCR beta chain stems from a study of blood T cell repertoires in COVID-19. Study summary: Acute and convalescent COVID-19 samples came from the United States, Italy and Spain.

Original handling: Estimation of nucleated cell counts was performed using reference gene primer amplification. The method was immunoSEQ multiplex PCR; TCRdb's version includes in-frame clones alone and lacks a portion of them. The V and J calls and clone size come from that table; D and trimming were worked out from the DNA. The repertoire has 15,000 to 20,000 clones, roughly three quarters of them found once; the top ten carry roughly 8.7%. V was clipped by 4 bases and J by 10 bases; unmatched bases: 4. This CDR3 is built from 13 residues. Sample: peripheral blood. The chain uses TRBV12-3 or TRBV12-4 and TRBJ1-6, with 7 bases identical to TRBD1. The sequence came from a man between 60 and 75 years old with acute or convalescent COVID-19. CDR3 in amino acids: CASSSTGRSPLHF. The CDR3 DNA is TGTGCCAGCAGTTCGACAGGGAGATCACCCCTCCACTTT.